These T cell receptor beta chains were read from a single sample in a study of T cell changes during pregnancy in multiple sclerosis. The method was immunoSEQ multiplex PCR; TCRdb's version includes in-frame clones alone and lacks a portion of them. The table records tens of thousands of clones, approximately 92% of them present only once. The source material was peripheral blood, sampled in the third trimester of pregnancy. The receptor source for this set is a female donor in good health, enrolled as a control in a pregnancy study. Both conserved end residues are part of each CDR3. D genes are given only for firm matches. Some rows mark clone size as missing; the rest say once, few, many or name a class of expanded clone.

j_gene | abundance | v_gene | d_gene | CDR3nt | CDR3aa
TRBJ2-4 | - | TRBV12-2 | - | TGTGCAAGTCGCTCCAGGGACAATAATCGTCACATTCAGTACTTC | CASRSRDNNRHIQYF
TRBJ2-3 | - | TRBV4-2 | TRBD1 | TGTGCCAGCAGCCTTACTCCGGGACAGGGATATAATACGCAGTATTTT | CASSLTPGQGYNTQYF
TRBJ2-1 | - | TRBV28 | TRBD2 | TGTGCCAGCAGTTTAGAGTATCGGGGGGGGGCGAATGAGCAGTTCTTC | CASSLEYRGGANEQFF
TRBJ2-2 | - | TRBV14 | TRBD1 | TGTGCCAGCAGCCAATTGTTAGGGACAGGGTACACCGGGGAGCTGTTTTTT | CASSQLLGTGYTGELFF
TRBJ2-1 | - | TRBV29-1 | TRBD2 | TGCAGCGTTTCCCCTAGCGGGAGGGCCGTTTATGAGCAGTTCTTC | CSVSPSGRAVYEQFF
TRBJ1-2 | once | TRBV10-3 | TRBD1 | TGTGCCATCAACCCGGACAGGGACGATGGCTACACCTTC | CAINPDRDDGYTF
TRBJ2-4 | - | TRBV10-3 | TRBD2 | TGTGCCATCAGTGATGGCCTAGCGGGAGGGTTAGCCAAAAACATTCAGTACTTC | CAISDGLAGGLAKNIQYF
TRBJ2-7 | - | TRBV4-1 | TRBD1 | TGCGCCAGCAGCCAAGGACGACAGGGGGCTCCCTACGAGCAGTACTTC | CASSQGRQGAPYEQYF
TRBJ1-4 | - | TRBV10-3 | TRBD1 | TGTGCCATCAGTGACAGGGACAGGGCCATCGGTGAAAAACTGTTTTTT | CAISDRDRAIGEKLFF
TRBJ1-5 | - | TRBV30 | - | TGTGCCTGGCTCGACAGGCGAAATCAGCCCCAGCATTTT | CAWLDRRNQPQHF
TRBJ1-4 | - | TRBV11-2 | TRBD1 | TGTGCCAGCAGCTCCTTAACAGGGGGGATGAATGAAAAACTGTTTTTT | CASSSLTGGMNEKLFF
TRBJ1-2 | - | TRBV5-1 | - | TGCGCCAGCAGATCGGGCTATGGCTACACCTTC | CASRSGYGYTF
TRBJ1-6 | few | TRBV9 | - | TGTGCCAGCAGCGTAGTCGGGGTGCGGTCACCCCTCCACTTT | CASSVVGVRSPLHF
TRBJ2-7 | - | TRBV4-3 | - | TGCGCCAGCAGCCAGACGGCCAGGGGTTACGAGCAGTACTTC | CASSQTARGYEQYF
TRBJ2-7 | - | TRBV7-9 | TRBD1 | TGTGCCAGCAGCTCGACAGGGGGAAAGGGCGAGCAGTACTTC | CASSSTGGKGEQYF
TRBJ2-1 | - | TRBV5-1 | - | TGCGCCAGCAGCACCGTGGCAGGTGAGCAGTTCTTC | CASSTVAGEQFF
TRBJ2-7 | - | TRBV4-3 | - | TGCGCCAGCAGCCCTGATGCGGGCTACGAGCAGTACTTC | CASSPDAGYEQYF
TRBJ1-1 | - | TRBV5-1 | TRBD1 | TGCGCCAGCAGCCACCACCAGGGGGCGGGTAACACTGAAGCTTTCTTT | CASSHHQGAGNTEAFF
TRBJ1-6 | - | TRBV7-8 | TRBD1 | TGTGCCAGCAGCGCGGACAGGGGACCCCTCCACTTT | CASSADRGPLHF
TRBJ2-1 | - | TRBV27 | - | TGTGCCAGCAGTTCACAGGGAGACAATGAGCAGTTCTTC | CASSSQGDNEQFF
TRBJ1-2 | - | TRBV29-1 | - | TGCAGCGTTTACCATATAGACAGGATAAACTATGGCTACACCTTC | CSVYHIDRINYGYTF
TRBJ1-1 | - | TRBV7-2 | - | TGTGCCAGCAGCCCGGGGAGGGGTGGGGAGACTGAAGCTTTCTTT | CASSPGRGGETEAFF
TRBJ2-7 | - | TRBV28 | - | TGTGCCAGCAGCCCTGGAGGGAGGAGCTCCTACGAGCAGTACTTC | CASSPGGRSSYEQYF
TRBJ2-4 | - | TRBV2 | TRBD1 | TGTGCCAGCTTCGGACAGGCTGGGAACATTCAGTACTTC | CASFGQAGNIQYF
TRBJ1-2 | - | TRBV7-2 | TRBD1 | TGTGCCAGCAGCTACGACAGGGCTTATGGCTACACCTTC | CASSYDRAYGYTF
TRBJ2-1 | once | TRBV11-2 | - | TGTGCCAGCAGCACAATAGCGGTGATCTCCTACAATGAGCAGTTCTTC | CASSTIAVISYNEQFF
TRBJ1-6 | - | TRBV4-2 | - | TGTGCCAGCAGCCAAGATCCAGGGTTTGAGAATTCACCCCTCCACTTT | CASSQDPGFENSPLHF
TRBJ2-7 | few | TRBV5-4 | - | TGTGCCAGCAGCTCACAGGGCTACGAGCAGTACTTC | CASSSQGYEQYF
TRBJ2-3 | - | TRBV2 | TRBD2 | TGTGCCAGCAGTGAGAATAGCGGGGGCACAGATACGCAGTATTTT | CASSENSGGTDTQYF
TRBJ2-2 | - | TRBV5-1 | - | TGCGCCAGCAGCCCCAGCGGGACCGGGGAGCTGTTTTTT | CASSPSGTGELFF
TRBJ1-5 | few | TRBV7-9 | TRBD1 | TGTGCCAGCAGCCTGGACAGGGGTGGCAATCAGCCCCAGCATTTT | CASSLDRGGNQPQHF
TRBJ1-2 | - | TRBV29-1 | TRBD1 | TGCAGCGTTGAAGATCTGACAGGGGTGGGGGGCTACACCTTC | CSVEDLTGVGGYTF
TRBJ1-1 | once | TRBV28 | - | TGTGCCAGCAGTTCGACAGGCACCATTTCTATGAACACTGAAGCTTTCTTT | CASSSTGTISMNTEAFF
TRBJ2-3 | - | TRBV7-6 | TRBD1 | TGTGCCAGCAGCTTAGGTGGGACAGGGGGCACAGATACGCAGTATTTT | CASSLGGTGGTDTQYF
TRBJ1-1 | - | TRBV11-2 | TRBD1 | TGTGCCAGCAGCTCCGTCCCGGGACAGGGGCTGAACACTGAAGCTTTCTTT | CASSSVPGQGLNTEAFF
TRBJ2-1 | - | TRBV5-4 | - | TGTGCCAGCAGCTTGGAACTAGAAATCAATGAGCAGTTCTTC | CASSLELEINEQFF
TRBJ1-2 | - | TRBV5-5 | - | TGTGCCAGCAGCTTGGTCGGGGGAGGCTACACCTTC | CASSLVGGGYTF
TRBJ2-1 | once | TRBV4-1 | TRBD2 | TGCGCCAGCAGCCATCCCCGGCGGGGGGGCCTCTACAATGAGCAGTTCTTC | CASSHPRRGGLYNEQFF
TRBJ2-5 | once | TRBV7-2 | TRBD1 | TGTGCCAGCAGCCCAACAGGGGGCAGGGAGACCCAGTACTTC | CASSPTGGRETQYF
TRBJ2-7 | - | TRBV9 | TRBD2 | TGTGCCAGCAGCATCGGGACTAGCGGTTACGAGCAGTACTTC | CASSIGTSGYEQYF
TRBJ2-1 | once | TRBV27 | - | TGTGCCAGCAGTTTCGGGGAAGTGGCTAATGAGCAGTTCTTC | CASSFGEVANEQFF
TRBJ2-1 | - | TRBV9 | - | TGTGCCAGCACCCGATCGAGCTCCTACAATGAGCAGTTCTTC | CASTRSSSYNEQFF
TRBJ2-3 | - | TRBV5-4 | TRBD2 | TGTGCCAGCAGCGGGGACTACGGAGGGGACACAGATACGCAGTATTTT | CASSGDYGGDTDTQYF
TRBJ2-3 | once | TRBV6-1 | TRBD2 | TGTGCCAGCAGTGAAAGCGGGACCGGCACAGATACGCAGTATTTT | CASSESGTGTDTQYF
TRBJ1-5 | - | TRBV2 | - | TGTGCCAGCAGTGAAGGACAGAGCAATCAGCCCCAGCATTTT | CASSEGQSNQPQHF
TRBJ2-7 | - | TRBV27 | TRBD1 | TGTGCCAGCAGCACCCCCCGTGGCAGGGGGCTCGGAGAGCAGTACTTC | CASSTPRGRGLGEQYF
TRBJ1-2 | - | TRBV7-9 | - | TGTGCCAGCAGCGCACCCTCAGGGGATTCGGGGGGCTACACCTTC | CASSAPSGDSGGYTF
TRBJ2-3 | - | TRBV7-2 | TRBD2 | TGTGCCAGCAGCTTAATGTCTAGCGGGATTAGCACAGATACGCAGTATTTT | CASSLMSSGISTDTQYF
TRBJ1-6 | - | TRBV2 | TRBD1 | TGTGCCAGCAGCGTCGGACAGGGGAGTTCACCCCTCCACTTT | CASSVGQGSSPLHF
TRBJ2-5 | - | TRBV11-2 | - | TGTGCCAGCAGCCTGCAGGGTTGGGAGACCCAGTACTTC | CASSLQGWETQYF